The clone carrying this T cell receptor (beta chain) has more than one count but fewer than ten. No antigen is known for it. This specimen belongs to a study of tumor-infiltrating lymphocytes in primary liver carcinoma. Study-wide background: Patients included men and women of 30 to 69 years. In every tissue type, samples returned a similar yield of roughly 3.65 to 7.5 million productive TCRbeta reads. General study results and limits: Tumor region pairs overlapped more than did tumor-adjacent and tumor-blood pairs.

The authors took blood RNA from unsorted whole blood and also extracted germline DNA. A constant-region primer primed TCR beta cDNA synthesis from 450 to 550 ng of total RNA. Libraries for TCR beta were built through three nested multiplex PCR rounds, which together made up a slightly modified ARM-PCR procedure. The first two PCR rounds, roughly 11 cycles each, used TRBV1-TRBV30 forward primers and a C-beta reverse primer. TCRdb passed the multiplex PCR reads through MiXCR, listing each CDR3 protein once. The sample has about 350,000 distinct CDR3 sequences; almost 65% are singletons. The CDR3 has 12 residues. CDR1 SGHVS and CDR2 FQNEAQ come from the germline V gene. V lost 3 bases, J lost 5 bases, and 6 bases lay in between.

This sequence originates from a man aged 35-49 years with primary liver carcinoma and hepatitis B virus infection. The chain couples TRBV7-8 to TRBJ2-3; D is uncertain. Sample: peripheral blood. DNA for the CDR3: TGTGCCAGCAGCTTCTCCGGAGATACGCAGTATTTT. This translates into CASSFSGDTQYF.